There are a few counts of the clone carrying this TCR beta chain. The antigen is not known. TCRdb keeps only in-frame clones here, not all; method: immunoSEQ multiplex PCR. The sample records 95,000 to 100,000 clones, more than 75% being singletons. The data stem from a study of T cell responses to AZD1222 COVID-19 vaccine. General study results and limits: Mostly white British, mostly female donors; authors suggested clonal diversity may be underestimated.

The germline gives CDR1 LNHDA, CDR2 SQIVND (reference sequence). The germline V and J ends were trimmed by 2 bases and 2 bases, with 10 bases remaining between them. CDR3 length equals 15 residues. The V gene is TRBV19, the J gene TRBJ1-5, with TRBD1 as a possible D gene (6 bases). This TCR derives from an adult who received the AZD1222 COVID-19 vaccine. The sample was peripheral blood, taken 28 days after the second AZD1222 dose. The CDR3 protein is CASSIRDTRNQPQHF. The CDR3 DNA sequence: TGTGCCAGTAGTATAAGGGACACCCGCAATCAGCCCCAGCATTTT.